The sequence of this T cell receptor (beta chain) was determined in a study of cytotoxic CD8 clonotypes in ibrutinib-treated CLL. Across the study: Among the patients, around ten presented as relapsed/refractory and about 15 as treatment-naive; roughly 17 showed unmutated IGHV. Study-wide results and limits: Public clonotypes showed up rarely, and on treatment they shrank or held steady.

The CDR3 length is 15 residues. V was clipped by 2 bases and J by 8 bases; unmatched bases: 5. Per the germline V gene, CDR1 is SGHTA and CDR2 is FQGNSA. TCRdb's copy holds only in-frame clones and misses some; the assay was immunoSEQ multiplex PCR. In the table there are about 140,000 clones, 70% to 85% of which are singletons. Regarding this clone: The target antigen is unknown.

The clonotype originates from a human donor with chronic lymphocytic leukemia. The source was PBMCs, collected after 12 months of ibrutinib treatment. The rearrangement uses TRBV7-2 and TRBJ2-3; 12 positions agree with TRBD2. CDR3: CASSLLAGGGTTQYF. In DNA form, the CDR3 reads TGTGCCAGCAGCTTACTAGCGGGAGGGGGTACTACGCAGTATTTT.